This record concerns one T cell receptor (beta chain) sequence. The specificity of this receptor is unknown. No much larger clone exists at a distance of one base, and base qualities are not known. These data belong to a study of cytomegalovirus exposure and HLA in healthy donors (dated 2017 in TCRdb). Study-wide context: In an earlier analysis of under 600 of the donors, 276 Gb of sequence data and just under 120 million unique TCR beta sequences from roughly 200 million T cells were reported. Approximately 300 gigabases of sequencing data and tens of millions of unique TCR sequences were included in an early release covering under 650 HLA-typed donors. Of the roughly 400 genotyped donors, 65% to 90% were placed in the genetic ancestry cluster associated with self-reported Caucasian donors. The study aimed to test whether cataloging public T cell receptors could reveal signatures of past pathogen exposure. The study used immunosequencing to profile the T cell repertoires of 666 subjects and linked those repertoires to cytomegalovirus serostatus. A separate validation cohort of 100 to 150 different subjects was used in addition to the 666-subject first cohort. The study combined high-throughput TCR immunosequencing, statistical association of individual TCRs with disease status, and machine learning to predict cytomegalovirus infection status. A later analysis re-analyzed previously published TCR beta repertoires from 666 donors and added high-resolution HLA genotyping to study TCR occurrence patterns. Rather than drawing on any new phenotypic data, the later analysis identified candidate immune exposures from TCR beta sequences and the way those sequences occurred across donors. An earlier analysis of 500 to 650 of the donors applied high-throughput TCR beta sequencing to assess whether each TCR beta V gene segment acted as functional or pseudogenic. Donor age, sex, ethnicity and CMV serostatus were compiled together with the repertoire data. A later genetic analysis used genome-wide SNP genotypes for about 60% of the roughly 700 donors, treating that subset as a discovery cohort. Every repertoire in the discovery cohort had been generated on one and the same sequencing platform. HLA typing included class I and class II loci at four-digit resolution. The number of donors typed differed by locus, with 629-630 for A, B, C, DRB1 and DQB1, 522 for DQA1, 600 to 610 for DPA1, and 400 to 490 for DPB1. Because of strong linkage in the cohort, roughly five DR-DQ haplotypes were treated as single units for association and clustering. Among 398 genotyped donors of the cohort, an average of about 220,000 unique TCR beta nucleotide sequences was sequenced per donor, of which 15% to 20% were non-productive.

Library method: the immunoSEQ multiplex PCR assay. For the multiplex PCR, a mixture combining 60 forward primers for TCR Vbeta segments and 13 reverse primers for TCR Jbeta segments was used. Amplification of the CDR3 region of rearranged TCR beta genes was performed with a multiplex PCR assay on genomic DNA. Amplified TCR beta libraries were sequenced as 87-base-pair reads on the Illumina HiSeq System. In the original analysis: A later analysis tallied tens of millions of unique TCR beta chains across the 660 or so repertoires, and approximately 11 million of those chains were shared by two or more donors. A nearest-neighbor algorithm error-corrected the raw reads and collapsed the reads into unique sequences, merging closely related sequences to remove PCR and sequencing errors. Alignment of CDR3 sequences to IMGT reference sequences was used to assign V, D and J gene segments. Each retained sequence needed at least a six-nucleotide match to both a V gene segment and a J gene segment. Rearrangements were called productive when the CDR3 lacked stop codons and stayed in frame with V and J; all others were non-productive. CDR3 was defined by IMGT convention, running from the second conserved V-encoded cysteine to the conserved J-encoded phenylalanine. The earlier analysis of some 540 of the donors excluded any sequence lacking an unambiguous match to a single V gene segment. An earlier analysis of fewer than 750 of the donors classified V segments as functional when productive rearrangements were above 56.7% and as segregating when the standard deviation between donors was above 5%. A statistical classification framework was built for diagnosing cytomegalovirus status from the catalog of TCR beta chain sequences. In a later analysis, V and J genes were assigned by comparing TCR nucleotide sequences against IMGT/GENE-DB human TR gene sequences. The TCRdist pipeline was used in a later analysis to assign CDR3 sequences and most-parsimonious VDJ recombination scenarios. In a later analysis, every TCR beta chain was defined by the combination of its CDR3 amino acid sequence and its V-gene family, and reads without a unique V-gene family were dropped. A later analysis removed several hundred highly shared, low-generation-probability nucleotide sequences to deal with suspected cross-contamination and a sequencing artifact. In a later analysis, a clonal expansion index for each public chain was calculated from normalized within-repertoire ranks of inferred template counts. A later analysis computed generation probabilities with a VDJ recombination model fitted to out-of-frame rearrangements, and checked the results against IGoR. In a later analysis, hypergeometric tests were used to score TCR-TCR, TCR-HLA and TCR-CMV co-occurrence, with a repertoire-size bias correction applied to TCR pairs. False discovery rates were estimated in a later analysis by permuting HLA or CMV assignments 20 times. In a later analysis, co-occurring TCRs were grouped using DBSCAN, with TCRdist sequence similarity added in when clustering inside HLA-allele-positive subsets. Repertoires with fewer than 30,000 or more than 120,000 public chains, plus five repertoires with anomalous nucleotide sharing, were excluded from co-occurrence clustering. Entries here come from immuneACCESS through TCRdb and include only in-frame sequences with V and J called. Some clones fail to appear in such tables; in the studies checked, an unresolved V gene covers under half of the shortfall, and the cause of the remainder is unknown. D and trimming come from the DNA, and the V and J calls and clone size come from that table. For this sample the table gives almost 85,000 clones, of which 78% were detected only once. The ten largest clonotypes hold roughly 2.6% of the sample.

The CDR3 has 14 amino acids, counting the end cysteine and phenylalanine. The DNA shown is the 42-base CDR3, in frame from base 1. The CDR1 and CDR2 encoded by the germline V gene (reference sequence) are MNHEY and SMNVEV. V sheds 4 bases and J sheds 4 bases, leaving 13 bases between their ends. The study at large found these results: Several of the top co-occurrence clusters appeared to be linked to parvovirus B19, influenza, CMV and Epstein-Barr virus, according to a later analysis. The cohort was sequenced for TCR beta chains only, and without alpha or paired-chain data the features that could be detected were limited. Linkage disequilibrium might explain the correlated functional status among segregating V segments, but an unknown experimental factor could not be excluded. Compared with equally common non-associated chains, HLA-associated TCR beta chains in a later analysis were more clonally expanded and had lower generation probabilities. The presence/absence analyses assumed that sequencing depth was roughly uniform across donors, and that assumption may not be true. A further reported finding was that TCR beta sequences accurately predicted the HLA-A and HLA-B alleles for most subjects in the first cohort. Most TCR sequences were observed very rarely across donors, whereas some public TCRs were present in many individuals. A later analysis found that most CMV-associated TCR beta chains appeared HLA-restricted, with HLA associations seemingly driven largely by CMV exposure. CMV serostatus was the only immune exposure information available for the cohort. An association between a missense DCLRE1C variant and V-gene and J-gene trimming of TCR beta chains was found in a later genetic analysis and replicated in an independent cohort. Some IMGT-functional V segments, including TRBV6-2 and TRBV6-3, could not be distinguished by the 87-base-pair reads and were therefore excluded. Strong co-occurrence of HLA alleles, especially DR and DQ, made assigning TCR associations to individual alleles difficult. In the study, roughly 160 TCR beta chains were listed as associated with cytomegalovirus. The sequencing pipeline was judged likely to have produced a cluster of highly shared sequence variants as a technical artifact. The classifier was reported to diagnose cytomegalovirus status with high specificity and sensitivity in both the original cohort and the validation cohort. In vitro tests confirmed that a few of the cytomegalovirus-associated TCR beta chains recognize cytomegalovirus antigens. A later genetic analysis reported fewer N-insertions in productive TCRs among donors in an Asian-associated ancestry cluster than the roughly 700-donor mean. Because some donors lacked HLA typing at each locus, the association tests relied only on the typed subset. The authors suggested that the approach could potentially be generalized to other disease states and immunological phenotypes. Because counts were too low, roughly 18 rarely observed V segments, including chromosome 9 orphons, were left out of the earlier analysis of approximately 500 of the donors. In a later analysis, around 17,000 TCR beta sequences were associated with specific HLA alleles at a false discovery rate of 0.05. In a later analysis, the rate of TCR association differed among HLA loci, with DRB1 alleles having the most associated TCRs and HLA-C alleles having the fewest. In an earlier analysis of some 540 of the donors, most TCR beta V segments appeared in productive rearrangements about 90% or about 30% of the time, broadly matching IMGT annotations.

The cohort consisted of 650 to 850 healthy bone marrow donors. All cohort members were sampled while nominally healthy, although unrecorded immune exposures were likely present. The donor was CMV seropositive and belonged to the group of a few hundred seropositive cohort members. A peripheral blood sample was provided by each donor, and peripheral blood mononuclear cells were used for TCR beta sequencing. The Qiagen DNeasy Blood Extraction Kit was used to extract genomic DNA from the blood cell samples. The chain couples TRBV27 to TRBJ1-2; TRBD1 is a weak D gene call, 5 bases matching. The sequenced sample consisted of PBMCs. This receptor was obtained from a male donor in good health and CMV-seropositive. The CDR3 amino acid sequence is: CASSSLSTGYGYTF. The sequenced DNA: TGTGCCAGCAGTTCCCTTAGTACAGGCTATGGCTACACCTTC.